Listed below are T cell receptor beta chains from one sample, sequenced in a study of a mutant IDH1 vaccine in newly diagnosed glioma. No antigen is known for these receptors. Sequencing used immunoSEQ multiplex PCR; TCRdb keeps in-frame clones, though not all of them. Of under 40,000 clones detected, about 80% appear once; the ten largest clones hold approximately 28%. Sequencing used PBMCs, obtained from a glioma patient whose treatment included an IDH1 peptide vaccine. Receptors were obtained from a man aged 25 to 40 with glioma. CDR3s include the opening cysteine and the closing phenylalanine or tryptophan. D genes are given only for firm matches. For some rows the clone size is stated as once, few or many, or as a class when expanded; others skip it.

clone size: once
J gene: TRBJ1-4
D gene: TRBD1
V gene: TRBV30
CDR3 protein: CAYTIQGAGEKLFF
CDR3 DNA: TGTGCCTATACCATTCAGGGGGCTGGTGAAAAACTGTTTTTT

clone size: .
J gene: TRBJ1-1
D gene: .
V gene: TRBV6-1
CDR3 protein: CASSEVNTEAFF
CDR3 DNA: TGTGCCAGCAGTGAGGTGAACACTGAAGCTTTCTTT

clone size: .
J gene: TRBJ1-4
D gene: TRBD1
V gene: TRBV11-2
CDR3 protein: CASSLYRGQSEKLFF
CDR3 DNA: TGTGCCAGCAGCTTGTACAGGGGGCAGAGTGAAAAACTGTTTTTT

clone size: .
J gene: TRBJ2-3
D gene: TRBD2
V gene: TRBV6-1
CDR3 protein: CAGASGGHLDTQYF
CDR3 DNA: TGTGCCGGGGCTAGCGGGGGGCATTTGGATACGCAGTATTTT

clone size: once
J gene: TRBJ2-7
D gene: .
V gene: TRBV27
CDR3 protein: CASSLRGDPFYEQYF
CDR3 DNA: TGTGCCAGCAGTTTAAGGGGGGACCCCTTTTACGAGCAGTACTTC

clone size: .
J gene: TRBJ1-6
D gene: .
V gene: TRBV30
CDR3 protein: CAWSPLNSPLHF
CDR3 DNA: TGTGCCTGGAGTCCTCTTAATTCACCCCTCCACTTT

clone size: .
J gene: TRBJ1-3
D gene: .
V gene: TRBV30
CDR3 protein: CAWSVSGTGNTIYF
CDR3 DNA: TGTGCCTGGAGTGTATCAGGGACTGGAAACACCATATATTTT

clone size: .
J gene: TRBJ2-7
D gene: .
V gene: TRBV7-9
CDR3 protein: CASSYRSLGDEQYF
CDR3 DNA: TGTGCCAGCAGCTACCGGTCCCTGGGGGACGAGCAGTACTTC

clone size: .
J gene: TRBJ1-4
D gene: TRBD1
V gene: TRBV9
CDR3 protein: CASSPVGTGDEKLFF
CDR3 DNA: TGTGCCAGCAGCCCCGTAGGGACAGGGGACGAAAAACTGTTTTTT

clone size: .
J gene: TRBJ1-6
D gene: TRBD1
V gene: TRBV4-1
CDR3 protein: CASSLRGRSPLHF
CDR3 DNA: TGCGCCAGCAGCCTCAGGGGGAGATCACCCCTCCACTTT

clone size: .
J gene: TRBJ1-2
D gene: TRBD1
V gene: TRBV2
CDR3 protein: CASSEQDRGQGYTF
CDR3 DNA: TGTGCCAGCAGTGAGCAGGACAGGGGGCAGGGCTACACCTTC

clone size: .
J gene: TRBJ2-7
D gene: TRBD1
V gene: TRBV10-3
CDR3 protein: CAISDSDRETYEQYF
CDR3 DNA: TGTGCCATCAGTGACTCGGACAGGGAGACCTACGAGCAGTACTTC

clone size: once
J gene: TRBJ2-1
D gene: TRBD1
V gene: TRBV5-1
CDR3 protein: CASSLQGVPYNEQFF
CDR3 DNA: TGCGCCAGCAGCTTACAGGGGGTCCCCTACAATGAGCAGTTCTTC

clone size: .
J gene: TRBJ2-1
D gene: .
V gene: TRBV7-2
CDR3 protein: CASSLVASEDEQFF
CDR3 DNA: TGTGCCAGCAGCTTAGTGGCTAGCGAGGATGAGCAGTTCTTC

clone size: once
J gene: TRBJ1-5
D gene: TRBD1
V gene: TRBV7-2
CDR3 protein: CASSVRTGPHQPQHF
CDR3 DNA: TGTGCCAGCAGCGTACGGACAGGGCCCCATCAGCCCCAGCATTTT

clone size: .
J gene: TRBJ2-5
D gene: TRBD1
V gene: TRBV5-4
CDR3 protein: CASSFYRGQETQYF
CDR3 DNA: TGTGCCAGCAGCTTTTACAGGGGACAAGAGACCCAGTACTTC

clone size: .
J gene: TRBJ1-5
D gene: TRBD1
V gene: TRBV7-3
CDR3 protein: CASSTQGEQGDGGNQPQHF
CDR3 DNA: TGTGCCAGCAGCACACAAGGAGAACAGGGGGACGGAGGCAATCAGCCCCAGCATTTT

clone size: .
J gene: TRBJ1-1
D gene: .
V gene: TRBV5-4
CDR3 protein: CASSSQGRTEAFF
CDR3 DNA: TGTGCCAGCAGCTCCCAGGGTCGCACTGAAGCTTTCTTT

clone size: .
J gene: TRBJ2-7
D gene: TRBD2
V gene: TRBV11-3
CDR3 protein: CASSHGTSGSYEQYF
CDR3 DNA: TGTGCCAGCAGCCATGGGACTAGCGGAAGCTACGAGCAGTACTTC

clone size: .
J gene: TRBJ1-6
D gene: TRBD1
V gene: TRBV2
CDR3 protein: CASNQGAYSPLHF
CDR3 DNA: TGTGCCAGCAATCAGGGGGCCTATTCACCCCTCCACTTT

clone size: few
J gene: TRBJ2-2
D gene: .
V gene: TRBV29-1
CDR3 protein: CSVKVPNTGELFF
CDR3 DNA: TGCAGCGTTAAGGTCCCGAACACCGGGGAGCTGTTTTTT

clone size: .
J gene: TRBJ1-1
D gene: .
V gene: TRBV19
CDR3 protein: CASSRERGTEAFF
CDR3 DNA: TGTGCCAGTTCCCGGGAGAGGGGCACTGAAGCTTTCTTT

clone size: .
J gene: TRBJ2-7
D gene: TRBD2
V gene: TRBV7-9
CDR3 protein: CASSRLAGDSSYEQYF
CDR3 DNA: TGTGCCAGCAGCCGACTAGCGGGGGATAGCTCCTACGAGCAGTACTTC

clone size: few
J gene: TRBJ1-3
D gene: TRBD1
V gene: TRBV5-1
CDR3 protein: CASSLGTGSGNTIYF
CDR3 DNA: TGCGCCAGCAGCTTGGGGACAGGCTCTGGAAACACCATATATTTT

clone size: .
J gene: TRBJ1-1
D gene: .
V gene: TRBV5-1
CDR3 protein: CASSLGPQNTEAFF
CDR3 DNA: TGCGCCAGCAGCTTGGGACCGCAGAACACTGAAGCTTTCTTT

clone size: .
J gene: TRBJ1-1
D gene: .
V gene: TRBV29-1
CDR3 protein: CSVGGGLTGNF
CDR3 DNA: TGCAGCGTTGGGGGGGGGTTAACAGGGAATTTC

clone size: .
J gene: TRBJ1-5
D gene: .
V gene: TRBV5-4
CDR3 protein: CASSSGGGGEGNQPQHF
CDR3 DNA: TGTGCCAGCAGCTCGGGAGGTGGGGGTGAAGGCAATCAGCCCCAGCATTTT

clone size: once
J gene: TRBJ2-5
D gene: .
V gene: TRBV29-1
CDR3 protein: CSVNELGETQYF
CDR3 DNA: TGCAGCGTAAATGAGTTAGGAGAGACCCAGTACTTC

clone size: once
J gene: TRBJ2-7
D gene: .
V gene: TRBV5-6
CDR3 protein: CASSDSYEQYF
CDR3 DNA: TGTGCCAGCAGCGACTCCTACGAGCAGTACTTC

clone size: .
J gene: TRBJ1-1
D gene: .
V gene: TRBV9
CDR3 protein: CASSVVSGVNTEAFF
CDR3 DNA: TGTGCCAGCAGCGTAGTTTCAGGGGTTAACACTGAAGCTTTCTTT

clone size: .
J gene: TRBJ2-2
D gene: TRBD2
V gene: TRBV7-2
CDR3 protein: CASSLVAGENTGELFF
CDR3 DNA: TGTGCCAGCAGCTTAGTTGCGGGGGAGAACACCGGGGAGCTGTTTTTT

clone size: .
J gene: TRBJ1-3
D gene: TRBD1
V gene: TRBV4-2
CDR3 protein: CASGGDSFSGNTIYF
CDR3 DNA: TGTGCCAGCGGGGGGGACAGTTTCTCTGGAAACACCATATATTTT

clone size: once
J gene: TRBJ2-7
D gene: .
V gene: TRBV10-2
CDR3 protein: CASSSYEQYF
CDR3 DNA: TGCGCCAGCAGCTCCTACGAGCAGTACTTC

clone size: .
J gene: TRBJ2-7
D gene: TRBD1
V gene: TRBV5-4
CDR3 protein: CASSLSSTGVYEQYF
CDR3 DNA: TGTGCCAGCAGCTTAAGTTCCACAGGGGTCTACGAGCAGTACTTC

clone size: .
J gene: TRBJ1-1
D gene: .
V gene: TRBV5-1
CDR3 protein: CASSLGQSRELEAFF
CDR3 DNA: TGCGCCAGCAGCTTGGGACAGTCCCGTGAACTCGAAGCTTTCTTT

clone size: .
J gene: TRBJ2-5
D gene: TRBD1
V gene: TRBV6-1
CDR3 protein: CASSESQGGTQYF
CDR3 DNA: TGTGCCAGCAGTGAGTCACAGGGGGGGACCCAGTACTTC

clone size: .
J gene: TRBJ2-7
D gene: .
V gene: TRBV28
CDR3 protein: CASTPVSPGVNYEQYF
CDR3 DNA: TGTGCCAGCACCCCAGTTTCCCCAGGGGTTAACTACGAGCAGTACTTC

clone size: once
J gene: TRBJ2-7
D gene: TRBD1
V gene: TRBV13
CDR3 protein: CASSLGGQGFYEQYF
CDR3 DNA: TGTGCCAGCAGCTTAGGGGGACAGGGGTTCTACGAGCAGTACTTC

clone size: .
J gene: TRBJ1-2
D gene: .
V gene: TRBV6-1
CDR3 protein: CASSEAQGLDGYTF
CDR3 DNA: TGTGCCAGCAGTGAAGCGCAGGGATTGGATGGCTACACCTTC

clone size: .
J gene: TRBJ2-5
D gene: .
V gene: TRBV14
CDR3 protein: CASSAIQTQYF
CDR3 DNA: TGTGCCAGCAGCGCCATTCAGACCCAGTACTTC

clone size: .
J gene: TRBJ2-1
D gene: .
V gene: TRBV20-1
CDR3 protein: CKADSYNEQFF
CDR3 DNA: TGCAAGGCGGATTCCTACAATGAGCAGTTCTTC

clone size: .
J gene: TRBJ2-3
D gene: TRBD2
V gene: TRBV9
CDR3 protein: CASSASSGGATDTQYF
CDR3 DNA: TGTGCCAGCAGCGCTTCGAGCGGGGGGGCAACAGATACGCAGTATTTT

clone size: .
J gene: TRBJ1-1
D gene: .
V gene: TRBV19
CDR3 protein: CASSIGWGNTEAFF
CDR3 DNA: TGTGCCAGTAGTATAGGGTGGGGGAACACTGAAGCTTTCTTT

clone size: .
J gene: TRBJ1-1
D gene: .
V gene: TRBV7-3
CDR3 protein: CASSSGERGLAFF
CDR3 DNA: TGTGCCAGCAGCTCGGGGGAGCGGGGGTTGGCTTTCTTT

clone size: .
J gene: TRBJ2-3
D gene: .
V gene: TRBV27
CDR3 protein: CASSLQGYGTDTQYF
CDR3 DNA: TGTGCCAGCAGCCTACAGGGTTATGGCACAGATACGCAGTATTTT

clone size: medium-sized
J gene: TRBJ2-3
D gene: TRBD2
V gene: TRBV14
CDR3 protein: CASSQVLSGGADTQYF
CDR3 DNA: TGTGCCAGCAGCCAAGTACTTAGCGGGGGGGCGGATACGCAGTATTTT

clone size: .
J gene: TRBJ2-5
D gene: TRBD1
V gene: TRBV5-6
CDR3 protein: CASSIGQGETQYF
CDR3 DNA: TGTGCCAGCAGCATTGGACAGGGAGAGACCCAGTACTTC

clone size: .
J gene: TRBJ1-5
D gene: TRBD1
V gene: TRBV10-3
CDR3 protein: CAISKTGGLSNQPQHF
CDR3 DNA: TGTGCCATCAGTAAGACAGGGGGCCTGAGCAATCAGCCCCAGCATTTT

clone size: .
J gene: TRBJ1-1
D gene: TRBD1
V gene: TRBV5-1
CDR3 protein: CASSLDRGGGEAFF
CDR3 DNA: TGCGCCAGCAGCCTGGACAGGGGTGGTGGTGAAGCTTTCTTT

clone size: .
J gene: TRBJ2-3
D gene: .
V gene: TRBV25-1
CDR3 protein: CASSEYGGGGDTQYF
CDR3 DNA: TGTGCCAGCAGTGAATACGGAGGGGGCGGCGATACGCAGTATTTT

clone size: once
J gene: TRBJ1-2
D gene: .
V gene: TRBV5-6
CDR3 protein: CASSLLQNYGYTF
CDR3 DNA: TGTGCCAGCAGCTTATTACAGAACTATGGCTACACCTTC

clone size: .
J gene: TRBJ2-5
D gene: TRBD2
V gene: TRBV5-4
CDR3 protein: CASSLSPLAGGTQYF
CDR3 DNA: TGTGCCAGCAGCTTGTCTCCACTAGCGGGGGGAACCCAGTACTTC

clone size: .
J gene: TRBJ1-5
D gene: .
V gene: TRBV5-1
CDR3 protein: CASSFAGTLDQPQHF
CDR3 DNA: TGCGCCAGCAGTTTTGCCGGGACCCTTGATCAGCCCCAGCATTTT

clone size: .
J gene: TRBJ1-2
D gene: .
V gene: TRBV5-4
CDR3 protein: CASTSRGRTYGYTF
CDR3 DNA: TGTGCCAGCACCTCCAGGGGTCGGACCTATGGCTACACCTTC

clone size: once
J gene: TRBJ1-6
D gene: TRBD1
V gene: TRBV5-4
CDR3 protein: CASSRGQGDLISPLHF
CDR3 DNA: TGTGCCAGCAGCCGCGGACAGGGGGATTTAATTTCACCCCTCCACTTT